This entry describes one TCR beta chain. Its antigen has not been determined. No qualities accompany the bases; no much larger clone lies one base away. Systemically healthy Caucasian individuals from Russia, roughly 40 in total and aged roughly 6 to 100 years, were included as donors. Each donor gave approximately 9.4 milliliters of peripheral blood, drawn into EDTA-treated Vacutainer tubes. PBMCs were isolated by Ficoll-Paque density-gradient centrifugation, with at least 6 million obtained per sample. Trizol reagent was used to extract total RNA from the PBMCs, yielding at least 6 micrograms per sample. For every donor, an aliquot of PBMCs went through flow cytometry to measure the percentages of naive CD45RAhigh/CD27high T cells. The sample is drawn from a study of blood T cells in healthy people across ages (dated by TCRdb to the mid-2010s). Context from the whole study: In model experiments, roughly one uniquely barcoded TCR beta cDNA molecule per two T cells was captured by template switching. The study measured age-related changes in TCR beta repertoire diversity using deep sequencing normalized with unique cDNA molecular identifiers. The study analyzed two additional independent replicas of 1 million unique cDNA reads from the same blood draw for two donors, one aged 18 to 29 and one aged 80 or older. To avoid experimental bias, donors of different ages were distributed randomly across sequencing lanes. The donors were divided into four age groups: young (average around 16 years), middle-aged (almost 40), aged (roughly 66) and long-lived (about 90).

Libraries were made using 5' RACE. Sequencing used an Illumina HiSeq 2500. The second PCR ran for about 6 to 11 cycles and used a J-beta primer mix along with a sample-barcoded 5' primer. Each TCR beta cDNA molecule received a unique molecular identifier from a template-switch 5' adaptor carrying 12 random nucleotides. Each sample yielded at least 3 million CDR3-containing paired-end reads. All of the RNA was converted into first-strand cDNA using the Mint cDNA synthesis kit, with a TRBC-specific oligonucleotide serving as the primer. Following uracil-DNA glycosylase treatment, a first 18-cycle PCR with universal primers M1SS and BC2_uni_R was performed on all cDNA. Turning to the authors' computational methods: For normalization, 1 million high-quality reads were randomly selected from each sample, with every read carrying a distinct molecular identifier. Reads with shared molecular identifiers were discarded instead of being binned into consensus sequences. MiTCR, set to a Q25 quality threshold and the strictest error-elimination algorithm, was used for CDR3 identification, clonotype clustering and error correction. Lower-bound total TCR beta diversity was estimated with a nonparametric unseen species model using Euler transformation. TCRdb reworked the public reads: Q25 trimming with fastp, MiXCR clone assembly, productive beta chains retained. For every CDR3 protein sequence, its rows merge into one entry that carries the most common genes and DNA. The V and J calls reflect TCRdb's pipeline rather than the authors' work. Recorded for this sample are fewer than 800,000 distinct CDR3 sequences; under 25% of them occurred a single time. 3% to 4% of the sample is taken by the ten largest.

What the authors observed across the whole study: Estimates of total diversity based on one million sequenced T cells were considered lower bounds and underestimates. Conclusive comparison of naive and antigen-experienced compartments was prevented by the profiling of bulk unsorted PBMCs. Observed TCR beta diversity per million T cells fell roughly linearly with age, and a significant reduction was already apparent by age about 38. Observed TCR beta diversity correlated strongly with the percentage of naive T cells measured by flow cytometry. Donor CMV infection status was unknown, potentially confounding age-related changes in expanded clonotypes. Compared with the aged group, the long-lived group had more naive CD4+ T cells, fewer expanded clones and increased TCR diversity, a pattern suggesting age selection.

The germline V gene gives CDR1 as SNHLY and CDR2 as FYNNEI. The CDR3 starts with the cysteine, ends with the phenylalanine, and has 16 residues. Only the CDR3 DNA is retained, 48 bases long and in frame from the first base. This TCR was sampled from a man between 65 and 80 years old in good health. Sequencing was carried out using blood. Recombination joined TRBV2 with TRBJ2-5; the junction holds 13 bases that match TRBD2. The J call could be wrong; TRBJ2-1 is a better fit for the DNA end. This receptor carries the CDR3 CASRARTSGSYNEQFF. The sequenced DNA is TGTGCCAGCAGGGCCCGGACTAGCGGGAGTTACAATGAGCAGTTCTTC.